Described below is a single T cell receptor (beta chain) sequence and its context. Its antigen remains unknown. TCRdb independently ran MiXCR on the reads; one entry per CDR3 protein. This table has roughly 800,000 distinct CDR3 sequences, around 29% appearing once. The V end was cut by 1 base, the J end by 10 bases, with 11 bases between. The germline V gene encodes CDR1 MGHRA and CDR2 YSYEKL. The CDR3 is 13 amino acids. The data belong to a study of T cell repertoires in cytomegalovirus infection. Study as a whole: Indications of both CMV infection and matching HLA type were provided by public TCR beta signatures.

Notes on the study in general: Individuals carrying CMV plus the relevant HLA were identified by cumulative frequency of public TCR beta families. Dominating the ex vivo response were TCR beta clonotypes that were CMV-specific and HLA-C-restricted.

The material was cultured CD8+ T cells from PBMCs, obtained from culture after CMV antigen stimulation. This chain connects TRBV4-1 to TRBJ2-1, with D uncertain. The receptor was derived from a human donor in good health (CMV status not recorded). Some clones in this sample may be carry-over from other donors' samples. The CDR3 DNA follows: TGCGCCAGCAGCCAAGTAGAGGCACCCGAGCAGTTCTTC. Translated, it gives CASSQVEAPEQFF.